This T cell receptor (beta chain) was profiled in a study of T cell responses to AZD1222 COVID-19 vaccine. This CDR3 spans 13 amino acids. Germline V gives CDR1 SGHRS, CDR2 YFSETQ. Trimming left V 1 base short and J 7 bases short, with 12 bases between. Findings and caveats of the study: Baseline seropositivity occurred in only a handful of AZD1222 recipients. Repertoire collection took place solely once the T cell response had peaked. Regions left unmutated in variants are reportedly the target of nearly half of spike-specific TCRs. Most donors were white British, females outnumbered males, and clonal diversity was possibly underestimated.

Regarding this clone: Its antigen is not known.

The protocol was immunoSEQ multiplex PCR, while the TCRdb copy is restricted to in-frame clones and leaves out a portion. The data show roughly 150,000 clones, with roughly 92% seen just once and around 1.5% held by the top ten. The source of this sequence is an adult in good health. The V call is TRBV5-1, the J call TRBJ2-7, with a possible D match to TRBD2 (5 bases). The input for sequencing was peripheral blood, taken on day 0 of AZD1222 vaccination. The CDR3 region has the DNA TGCGCCAGCAGCTTGAGCCTGACGGGAGAGCAGTACTTC. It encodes CASSLSLTGEQYF.